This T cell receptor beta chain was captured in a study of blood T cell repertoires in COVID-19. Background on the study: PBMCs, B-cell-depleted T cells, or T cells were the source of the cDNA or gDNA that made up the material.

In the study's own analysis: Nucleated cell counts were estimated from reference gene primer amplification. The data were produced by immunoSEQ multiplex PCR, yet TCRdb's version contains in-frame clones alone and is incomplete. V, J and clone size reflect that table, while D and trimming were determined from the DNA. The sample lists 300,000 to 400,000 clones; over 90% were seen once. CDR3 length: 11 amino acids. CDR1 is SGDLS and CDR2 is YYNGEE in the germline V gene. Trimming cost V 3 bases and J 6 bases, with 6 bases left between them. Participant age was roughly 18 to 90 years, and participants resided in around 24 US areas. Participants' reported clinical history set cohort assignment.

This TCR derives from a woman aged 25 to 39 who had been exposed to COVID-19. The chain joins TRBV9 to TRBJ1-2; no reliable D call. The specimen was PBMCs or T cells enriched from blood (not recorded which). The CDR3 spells CASSATDGYTF. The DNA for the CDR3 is TGTGCCAGCAGCGCCACAGATGGCTACACCTTC.